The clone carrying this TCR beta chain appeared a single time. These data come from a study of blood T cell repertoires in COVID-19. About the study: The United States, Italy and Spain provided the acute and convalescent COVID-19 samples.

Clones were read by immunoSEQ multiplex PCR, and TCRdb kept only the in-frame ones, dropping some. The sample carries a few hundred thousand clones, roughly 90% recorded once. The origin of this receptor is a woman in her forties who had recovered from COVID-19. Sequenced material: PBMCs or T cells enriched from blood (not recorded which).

The CDR3 loop is CASSLVADSSYEQYF. The CDR3 nucleotides read TGTGCCAGCAGCTTAGTAGCGGATAGCTCCTACGAGCAGTACTTC. The chain uses TRBV7-9 and TRBJ2-7; D is possibly TRBD2 (6 bases). The CDR3 is 15 residues long. V lost 1 base and J lost 0, with 10 bases in between. The germline CDR1 and CDR2 sequences are SEHNR and FQNEAQ (reference sequence).